This TCR beta chain was sequenced during a study of T cell responses to AZD1222 COVID-19 vaccine (dated by TCRdb to the early 2020s). Study-wide context: Because spike-specific TCR depth and breadth did not differ between the two schedules, AZD1222 recipients who got a second dose at roughly 4 weeks were pooled with those who got a second dose at roughly 12 weeks. Trial participants were enrolled by age into subgroups of 18-55, 56-69 and 70-plus years, and 148, 28 and 57 TCR-sequenced participants, respectively, were included in these subgroups. A total of 230 to 250 trial participants underwent TCR sequencing, of whom some 200 had received two doses of AZD1222 and about 26 had received two doses of the MenACWY control vaccine. Points the paper makes about the study in general: Vaccine-associated CD4 TCRs spanned the whole spike protein, with dominant responses in regions 160-218 and 743-854. In the small 56-69-year group, the increase in depth fell short of significance, most likely because of low power. Spike-specific TCR breadth and depth rose significantly after two AZD1222 doses compared with day 0 and with MenACWY recipients. Conclusions about previously exposed vaccinees are limited because only six or seven AZD1222 recipients were SARS-CoV-2 seropositive at baseline. Because no day 14 peak-response samples were available, the repertoires could be characterized only after the peak T cell response. Epitopes outside the regions mutated in the B.1.351 and B.1.1.7 variants were reportedly recognized by nearly half of the unique spike-specific TCRs. Participants were mostly white British and included more females than males, and it was suggested by the authors that clonal diversity may have been underestimated.

CDR1 and CDR2 are read off the germline V gene as KGHSH and LQKENI. V trim: 3 bases; J trim: 2 bases; unmatched bases: 13. From its cysteine to its phenylalanine, the CDR3 spans 19 amino acids. CDR3 DNA only is kept here, 57 bases in frame from base 1. A note on this clone: Its recognized antigen is unknown. Per-nucleotide qualities are absent, and no much larger clonotype sits a single base away.

The CDR3 regions of human TCRbeta chains were subjected to immunosequencing. In the source study's methods: Repertoire TCRs were checked for matches against a reference library of SARS-CoV-2-specific TCRs that had been generated using the MIRA antigen-specificity platform. Breadth was defined as the fraction of unique TCRs that were SARS-CoV-2-associated, and depth was defined as the fraction of total T cells that were SARS-CoV-2-associated. Using the MIRA data, each spike-specific TCR was assigned both to the spike region to which the TCR was reactive and to a CD4 or CD8 class. Log10-transformed breadth and depth values were compared by one-way ANOVA with Sidak's multiple comparisons tests. TCRdb obtained this table from immuneACCESS and retained in-frame rearrangements with V and J assigned. These tables miss some clones; where compared with another copy, unresolved V genes account for less than half of the shortfall, and the remainder is unexplained. V, J and clone size derive from that table, while D and trimming were established from the DNA sequence. The sample table shows some 180,000 clones, and roughly 92% are seen once. Around 1.5% of the sample goes to the ten largest clones.

Interpreted using the paper, the time point label stands for: baseline before first vaccination. Samples from vaccinated people were obtained from the UK trials COV001 and COV002, which included a single-blind randomized controlled phase 2/3 trial of AZD1222 (ChAdOx1 nCoV-19) in healthy adults. For TCRbeta chain sequencing, PBMC samples were collected from trial participants at day 0 and at day 28 after the second dose. The receptor chain draws on TRBV18 and TRBJ2-2; a stretch of 9 junction bases matches TRBD1. The clonotype comes from an adult in good health. Sequenced here: peripheral blood, sampled on day 0 of AZD1222 vaccination. The DNA sequence is as follows: TGTGCCAGCTCACCCCTCGTCGGAACAGGGGGCGGCAACACCGGGGAGCTGTTTTTT. Its protein product is CASSPLVGTGGGNTGELFF.